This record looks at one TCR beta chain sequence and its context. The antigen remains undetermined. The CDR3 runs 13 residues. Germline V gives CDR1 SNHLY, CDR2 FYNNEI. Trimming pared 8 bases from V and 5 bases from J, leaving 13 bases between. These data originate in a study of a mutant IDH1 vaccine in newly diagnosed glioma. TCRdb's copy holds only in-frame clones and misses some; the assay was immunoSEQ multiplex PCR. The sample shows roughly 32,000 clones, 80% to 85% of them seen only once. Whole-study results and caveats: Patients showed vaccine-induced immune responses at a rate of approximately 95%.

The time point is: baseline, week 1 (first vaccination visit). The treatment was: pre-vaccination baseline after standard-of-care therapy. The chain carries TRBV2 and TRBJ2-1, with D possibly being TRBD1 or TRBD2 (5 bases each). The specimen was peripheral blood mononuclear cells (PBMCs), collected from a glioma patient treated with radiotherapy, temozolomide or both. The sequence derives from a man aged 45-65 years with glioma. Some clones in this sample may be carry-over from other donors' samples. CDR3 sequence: CASGETADNEQFF. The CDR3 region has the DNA TGTGCCAGCGGGGAGACAGCCGACAATGAGCAGTTCTTC. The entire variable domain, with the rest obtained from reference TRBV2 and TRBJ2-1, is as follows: EPEVTQTPSHQVTQMGQEVILRCVPISNHLYFYWYRQILGQKVEFLVSFYNNEISEKSEIFDDQFSVERPDGSNFTLKIRSTKLEDSAMYFCASGETADNEQFFGPGTRLTVL.